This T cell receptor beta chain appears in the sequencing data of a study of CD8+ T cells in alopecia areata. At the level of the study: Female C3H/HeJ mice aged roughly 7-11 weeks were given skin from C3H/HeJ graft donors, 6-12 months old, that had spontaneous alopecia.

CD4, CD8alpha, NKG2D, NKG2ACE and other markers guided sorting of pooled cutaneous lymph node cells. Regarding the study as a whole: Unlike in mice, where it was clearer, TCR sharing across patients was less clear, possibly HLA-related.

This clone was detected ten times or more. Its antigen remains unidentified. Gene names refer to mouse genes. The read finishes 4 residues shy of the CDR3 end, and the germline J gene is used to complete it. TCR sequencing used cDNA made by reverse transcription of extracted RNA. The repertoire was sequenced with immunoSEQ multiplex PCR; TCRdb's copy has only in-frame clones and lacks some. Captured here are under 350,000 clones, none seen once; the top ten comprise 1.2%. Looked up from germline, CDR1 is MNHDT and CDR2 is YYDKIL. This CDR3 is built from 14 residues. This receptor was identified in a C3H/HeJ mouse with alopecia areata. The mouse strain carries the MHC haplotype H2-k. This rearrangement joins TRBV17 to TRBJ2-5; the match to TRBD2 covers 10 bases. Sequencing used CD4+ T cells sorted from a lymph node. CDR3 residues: CASRDWGDVDTQYF. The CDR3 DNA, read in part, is TGTGCTAGCAGAGACTGGGGGGATGTGGAC.